This T cell receptor (beta chain) was recorded in a study of regulatory T cells in long-lasting Graves disease. The wider study: Persistent cases took antithyroid drugs over 5 years and stayed TSH receptor antibody positive.

Described time point: persistent/refractory GD, antithyroid drugs over 5 years with positive TRAb. With RNA extracted from PBMCs as input, the TCR library was made. TCR beta libraries were built with iRepertoire HTBI primers and Arm-PCR of CDR3 regions. MiXCR, applied by TCRdb to the multiplex PCR reads, yields one record per CDR3 protein. The sample includes about 660,000 distinct CDR3 sequences, around 30% of them seen just once. In germline, CDR1 is KGHSH, CDR2 LQKENI. CDR3 length: 16 amino acids. Turning to this clonotype: The junction differs from germline at one of its ends, possibly a read error.

Sequencing was performed on peripheral blood mononuclear cells (PBMCs), taken when the disease was refractory, from a patient treated with antithyroid drugs. This TCR was sampled from a female donor with Graves disease. V and J are TRBV18 and TRBJ1-5; TRBD1 is a possible D gene (5 bases). The chain's CDR3 is CATSGSSGDSNQPQHF. The CDR3 nucleotides read TGTGCCACCTCAGGGAGTTCGGGGGATAGCAATCAGCCCCAGCATTTT.